A selection of T cell receptor beta chains follows, all from one sample in a study of blood T cells in healthy people across ages. Each CDR3 protein gets one entry after TCRdb re-called the 5' RACE reads with MiXCR. The repertoire holds fewer than 700,000 distinct CDR3 sequences, with roughly 48% as singletons. The sequencing sample was made of blood. Receptors were obtained from a man at least 80 years old in good health. CDR3s include the opening cysteine and the closing phenylalanine or tryptophan. The D gene is left open where the match is weak. Rows give clone size only sometimes, using once, few, many, or a class for an expanded clone.

TRBJ2-1	TRBD2	few	TRBV3-1	TGTGCCAGCAGCGCTACAGGACTAGCGGGAGGAAACAATGAGCAGTTCTTC	CASSATGLAGGNNEQFF
TRBJ2-1	-	-	TRBV7-6	TGTGCCAGCAGCTTAGAGGGTTCCTACAATGAGCAGTTCTTC	CASSLEGSYNEQFF
TRBJ2-3	-	few	TRBV2	TGTGCCAGCAGTGAAGGTCCGGTGTCAGGTTCTTTGGGGTATTTT	CASSEGPVSGSLGYF
TRBJ2-5	-	-	TRBV25-1	TGTGCCAGCAGTGATATGGGACGAGAGACCCAGTACTTC	CASSDMGRETQYF
TRBJ2-7	-	many	TRBV29-1	TGCAGCGTTCCAGGACGGGACGAGGTCGAGCAGTACTTC	CSVPGRDEVEQYF
TRBJ1-5	-	few	TRBV21-1	TGTGCCAGACTGGGCCCCGGTGGGAATCAGCCCCAGCATTTT	CARLGPGGNQPQHF
TRBJ1-5	-	-	TRBV10-2	TGCGCCAGCAGTGGGGGTTACAATCAGCCCCAGCATTTT	CASSGGYNQPQHF
TRBJ2-2	-	-	TRBV4-1	TGCGCCAGCAGCCTTCAACCGGGACTCACCACCGGGGAGCTGTTTTTT	CASSLQPGLTTGELFF
TRBJ2-7	-	once	TRBV9	TGTGCCAGCAGCGTACTATCCGGAACCGAGCAGTACTTC	CASSVLSGTEQYF
TRBJ2-5	-	many	TRBV6-5	TGTGCCAGCAGGATCGCCGACTCACAAGAGACCCAGTACTTC	CASRIADSQETQYF
TRBJ2-1	-	few	TRBV5-1	TGCGCCAGCAGCTTGGCGGGAAGCGGAGGCAATGAGCAGTTCTTC	CASSLAGSGGNEQFF
TRBJ1-5	TRBD1	-	TRBV7-2	TGTGCCAGCAGACCGGACAGGGGGACGTATAGCAATCAGCCCCAGCATTTT	CASRPDRGTYSNQPQHF
TRBJ1-1	TRBD1	few	TRBV10-3	TGTGCCATCAGGGGGGGACAGGGCCGCACTGAAGCTTTCTTT	CAIRGGQGRTEAFF
TRBJ1-5	TRBD1	few	TRBV28	TGTGCCAGCAGTTCAATTCCGGGACAGGGCCTGGTTAGCAATCAGCCCCAGCATTTT	CASSSIPGQGLVSNQPQHF
TRBJ2-7	TRBD2	few	TRBV20-1	TGCAGTGTGGCTGGTAGCGGGAGAAACGAGCAGTACTTC	CSVAGSGRNEQYF
TRBJ2-1	TRBD1	-	TRBV7-2	TGTGCCAGCAGCCGGGACAGGGGCGTTTACAATGAGCAGTTCTTC	CASSRDRGVYNEQFF
TRBJ2-1	TRBD1	-	TRBV6-2/TRBV6-3	TGTGCCAGCACCGACCGGGACAGGGGTCGCAATGAGCAGTTCTTC	CASTDRDRGRNEQFF
TRBJ1-2	-	-	TRBV20-1	TGCAGTGCCAGAGATCTCGGGGGCTACACCTTC	CSARDLGGYTF
TRBJ1-1	-	-	TRBV20-1	TGCAGTGCAGCCAGGGGAATTGGAACTGAAGCTTTCTTT	CSAARGIGTEAFF
TRBJ1-5	-	-	TRBV12-3/TRBV12-4	TGTGCCAGCAGTCGGCACGGTAGTCAGCCCCAGCATTTT	CASSRHGSQPQHF
TRBJ1-2	-	-	TRBV9	TGTGCCAGCAGTCAACGGATTAACTATGGCTACACCTTC	CASSQRINYGYTF
TRBJ2-7	-	once	TRBV20-1	TGCAGCCGGCAAATACTAGGTCCGGGGTCGGCAACCTACGAGCAGTACTTC	CSRQILGPGSATYEQYF
TRBJ1-1	-	-	TRBV7-2	TGTGCCAGCAGCTTAGTACTTGGAGCGTACACTGAAGCTTTCTTT	CASSLVLGAYTEAFF
TRBJ2-1	-	-	TRBV7-2	TGTGCCAGCAGCTTAGCGACCGTGTACCAAGAGACCCAGTTCTTC	CASSLATVYQETQFF
TRBJ1-1	-	-	TRBV7-6	TGTGCCAGCAGCGCGGACAGTAACACTGAAGCTTTCTTT	CASSADSNTEAFF
TRBJ1-6	-	once	TRBV12-3/TRBV12-4	TGTGCCAGCAGTACCTTTACGGGACCCCTCCACTTT	CASSTFTGPLHF
TRBJ2-7	-	-	TRBV12-3/TRBV12-4	TGTGCCAGCAGTACGGGGCACAGTTCGGACGAGCAGTACTTC	CASSTGHSSDEQYF
TRBJ2-3	-	-	TRBV7-9	TGTGCCAGCAGCCGGGACATAGCCACAGATACGCAGTATTTT	CASSRDIATDTQYF
TRBJ2-3	TRBD2	-	TRBV20-1	TGCAGTGCTCCCTCGGGGACTAGCGGGGCAGATACGCAGTATTTT	CSAPSGTSGADTQYF
TRBJ2-3	TRBD1	few	TRBV30	TGTGCCTGGAAGGACAGGGGGCATGGCACAGATACGCAGTATTTT	CAWKDRGHGTDTQYF
TRBJ2-5	-	-	TRBV28	TGTGCCAGCACCCTTTCAGGAGAGACCCAGTACTTC	CASTLSGETQYF
TRBJ2-1	TRBD2	few	TRBV6-5	TGTGCCAGCAGAGCCGGGACTAGCGGGAGGGACAATGAGCAGTTCTTC	CASRAGTSGRDNEQFF
TRBJ2-3	-	once	TRBV6-5	TGTGCCAGCAGTCGAGGAGGGGGCGCCGAGGGGGATACGCGGTATTTT	CASSRGGGAEGDTRYF
TRBJ2-1	TRBD2	-	TRBV10-2	TGCGCCAGCAGTGGATCCGGGACTAGCGTCCACAATGAGCAGTTCTTC	CASSGSGTSVHNEQFF
TRBJ2-6	TRBD1	-	TRBV4-3	TGCGCCAGCAGCTCAGGGACAGGGTACTCTGGGGCCAACGTCCTGACTTTC	CASSSGTGYSGANVLTF
TRBJ1-1	-	-	TRBV10-1	TGCGCCAGCAGAGAGGACAGCGTCACTGAAGCTTTCTTT	CASREDSVTEAFF
TRBJ1-1	-	-	TRBV12-3/TRBV12-4	TGTGCCAGCAGTTTCGCAGGTAGAGCTGAAGCTTTCTTT	CASSFAGRAEAFF
TRBJ1-4	TRBD1	-	TRBV20-1	TGCAGTGCCGGGACAGACTCCCCTATAAGTCTGTTTTTT	CSAGTDSPISLFF
TRBJ1-4	TRBD1	-	TRBV7-9	TGTGCCAGCAGCGCAGGGACAGGGGTGGAGGAGAAACCGTTTTTT	CASSAGTGVEEKPFF
TRBJ2-2	-	-	TRBV20-1	TGCAGTGCTTCCGGGTCCCCTCGGAACACCGGGGAGCTGTTTTTT	CSASGSPRNTGELFF
TRBJ1-2	-	-	TRBV20-1	TGCAGTGCTAGAGCAACAGGGTATGGCTACACCTTC	CSARATGYGYTF
TRBJ2-5	-	many	TRBV25-1	TGTGCCAGCAGTCCCCGCGGGGCGGGGACCCAGTACTTC	CASSPRGAGTQYF